The entry below gives a single T cell receptor beta chain sequence along with its context. Per germline, CDR1 SGHVS and CDR2 FNYEAQ. Deletions cut 5 bases from V and 0 bases from J, with 16 bases between. The length of the CDR3 is 16 residues. The sample is drawn from a study of blood T cell repertoires in COVID-19. Clones were read by immunoSEQ multiplex PCR, and TCRdb kept only the in-frame ones, dropping some. Here the sample spans 400,000 to 450,000 clones, 89% being singletons. The sequence came from a woman between 40 and 50 years old with COVID-19, enrolled during active disease. The chain employs TRBV7-6 and TRBJ1-1; the D is unclear. The sequenced sample consisted of peripheral blood. The CDR3 is CASSPEVGGLNTEAFF. The CDR3 nucleotides read TGTGCCAGCAGCCCGGAGGTCGGCGGGTTGAACACTGAAGCTTTCTTT.